This passage covers 25 T cell receptor beta chains from one sample sequenced in a study of shared clonotypes between healthy human individuals. Terminally differentiated effector memory CD45RA+ cells were excluded by CCR7 positive selection of CD45RO-negative cells. TCRdb keeps only in-frame clones here, not all; method: immunoSEQ multiplex PCR. The repertoire holds around 610,000 clones, with about 95% as singletons. Sequencing input: naive CD8+ T cells sorted from blood. The receptors were gathered from a woman in her 30s in good health.

This clone was seen only once. The CDR3 DNA reads TGTGCCATCAGTGAGACAGGACTAGCTGTAAGCTCCTACAATGAGCAGTTCTTC. It specifies CAISETGLAVSSYNEQFF. The gene calls are TRBV10-3 and TRBJ2-1; 8 bases map to TRBD2. Germline V gives CDR1 ENHRY, CDR2 SYGVKD. The J segment lost 0 bases and the V segment lost 2 bases, leaving 9 bases of the junction unmatched. The CDR3 extends over 18 amino acids.

The chain uses TRBV7-9 and TRBJ2-1, with no clear D. With 5 bases removed from V and 8 bases from J, the gap between germline ends came to 13 bases. Germline V gene data show CDR1 as SEHNR and CDR2 as FQNEAQ (reference sequence). This CDR3 has 13 amino acids. As DNA, the CDR3 is TGTGCCAGCAGCCCGAAGACTGCCCATGAGCAGTTCTTC. Its translation: CASSPKTAHEQFF. Drawing the rest from reference TRBV7-9 and TRBJ2-1, the complete variable domain is DTGVSQNPRHKITKRGQNVTFRCDPISEHNRLYWYRQTLGQGPEFLTYFQNEAQLEKSRLLSDRFSAERPKGSFSTLEIQRTEQGDSAMYLCASSPKTAHEQFFGPGTRLTVL.

The chain has TRBV5-4 and TRBJ1-2, with no clear D. There are 13 residues in the CDR3. The ends were cut back, 4 bases at V and 7 bases at J, with 14 bases in the middle. The germline V gene has CDR1 SGHNT and CDR2 YYREEE (reference sequence). The CDR3 DNA is TGTGCCAGCAGCCCTAGGATCCTCGGTGGCTACACCTTC. Translating it yields CASSPRILGGYTF.

The chain employs TRBV9 and TRBJ2-7; D is possibly TRBD1 or TRBD2 (5 bases each). The CDR3 consists of 14 residues. Per germline, CDR1 SGDLS and CDR2 YYNGEE. The V end lost 2 bases, the J end lost 1 base, and 10 bases lay between the germline ends. CDR3 residues: CASSVAGRSYEQYF. Written as DNA, the CDR3 is TGTGCCAGCAGCGTGGCAGGGAGATCCTACGAGCAGTACTTC. Full variable domain (rest looked up from reference TRBV9 and TRBJ2-7): DSGVTQTPKHLITATGQRVTLRCSPRSGDLSVYWYQQSLDQGLQFLIQYYNGEERAKGNILERFSAQQFPDLHSELNLSSLELGDSALYFCASSVAGRSYEQYFGPGTRLTVT.

Note on this clone: Other DNA sequences in the sample encode the same CDR3. The CDR3 DNA is TGTGCCAGCAGTTTCGGGCAGAATTACGAGCAGTACTTC. Translation: CASSFGQNYEQYF. This rearrangement joins TRBV27 to TRBJ2-7; unclear D gene. This CDR3 has 13 residues. Trimming stripped 3 bases from V and 4 bases from J, with 10 bases between. Germline V gene lookup returns CDR1 MNHEY and CDR2 SMNVEV (reference sequence).

The V call is TRBV7-8, the J call TRBJ2-1; the D gene is possibly TRBD2 (6 bases). Per the germline V gene, CDR1 is SGHVS and CDR2 is FQNEAQ. This CDR3 is 14 amino acids long. V was pared by 5 bases and J by 0 bases, with 8 bases between. For the CDR3, the DNA is TGTGCCAGCAGCGCGACTAGCTCCTACAATGAGCAGTTCTTC. Protein product: CASSATSSYNEQFF. The whole variable domain, filled in from reference TRBV7-8 and TRBJ2-1, reads GAGVSQSPRYKVAKRGQDVALRCDPISGHVSLFWYQQALGQGPEFLTYFQNEAQLDKSGLPSDRFFAERPEGSVSTLKIQRTQQEDSAVYLCASSATSSYNEQFFGPGTRLTVL.

The CDR3, as DNA: TGTGCCAGCAGCCGGTGGCTGGAGGAGACCCAGTACTTC. Translated: CASSRWLEETQYF. The rearrangement links TRBV6-5 to TRBJ2-5, with unresolved D. Trimming cost V 6 bases and J 5 bases, with 13 bases left between them. The CDR3 runs 13 residues. CDR1 MNHEY and CDR2 SVGAGI come from the germline V gene.

The CDR3 DNA follows: TGTGCCAGCGGTGGGGGGCCCTACGAGCAGTACTTC. Encoded protein: CASGGGPYEQYF. The chain is built from TRBV27 and TRBJ2-7, with D perhaps matching TRBD1 or TRBD2 (6 bases each). Germline assignment: CDR1 MNHEY and CDR2 SMNVEV (reference sequence). The CDR3 is 12 amino acids. The ends were cut back, 8 bases at V and 2 bases at J, with 10 bases in the middle.

The chain combines TRBV5-6 with TRBJ1-2, with D perhaps matching TRBD1 (5 bases). Trimming pared 4 bases from V and 4 bases from J, leaving 11 bases between. Germline-derived CDR1 and CDR2 are SGHDT and YYEEEE. The CDR3 spans 13 residues. This chain's CDR3 is CASSGGPSYGYTF. Written as DNA, the CDR3 is TGTGCCAGCAGCGGGGGACCGAGCTATGGCTACACCTTC.

The CDR3: CASSLSGTHHEQYF. DNA of the CDR3: TGTGCCAGCAGCTTGAGCGGGACCCACCACGAGCAGTACTTC. The chain has TRBV13 and TRBJ2-7; 7 bases fit TRBD2. CDR1 and CDR2 (germline): PRHDT, FYEKMQ (reference sequence). The trim removed 3 bases at V and 5 bases at J, leaving 7 bases unmatched. There are 14 residues in the CDR3. The entire variable domain, with the rest obtained from reference TRBV13 and TRBJ2-7, is as follows: AAGVIQSPRHLIKEKRETATLKCYPIPRHDTVYWYQQGPGQDPQFLISFYEKMQSDKGSIPDRFSAQQFSDYHSELNMSSLELGDSALYFCASSLSGTHHEQYFGPGTRLTVT.

The chain joins TRBV14 to TRBJ2-7, with TRBD1 matching over 8 bases. V lost 2 bases to trimming and J lost 4 bases; unmatched junction nucleotides: 7. CDR3 length equals 15 residues. Germline CDR1 SGHDN, CDR2 FVKESK. CDR3: CASSQTGTGAYEQYF. As DNA, the CDR3 is TGTGCCAGCAGCCAAACCGGGACAGGAGCTTACGAGCAGTACTTC.

V usage is TRBV27 and J usage is TRBJ2-5; TRBD1 matches 8 bases. CDR1 and CDR2 from the germline V gene are MNHEY and SMNVEV (reference sequence). The V gene end was trimmed by 7 bases and the J gene end by 5 bases; junction bases not matched to a gene: 9. The CDR3 runs to 14 residues. The CDR3 here is CASTPGGQDETQYF. The CDR3, as DNA: TGTGCCAGCACCCCCGGGGGACAGGATGAGACCCAGTACTTC.

This clone was found a few times. The chain recombines TRBV29-1 with TRBJ2-3; TRBD1 might be the D (6 bases). Germline values: CDR1 SQVTM, CDR2 ANQGSEA. V dropped 3 bases and J dropped 4 bases, with 17 bases sitting between them. The CDR3 runs 15 residues. CDR3 nucleotides: TGCAGCGTTGAGGGGGCGAGGGTGGCGTCAGATACGCAGTATTTT. It translates to CSVEGARVASDTQYF.

The rearrangement joins TRBV5-4 to TRBJ2-7, with 10 positions matching TRBD2. Germline V gene lookup returns CDR1 SGHNT and CDR2 YYREEE (reference sequence). The ends lost 7 bases at V and 5 bases at J; junction bases unmatched: 6. The CDR3 is 13 residues long. As DNA, the CDR3 is TGTGCCAGCGGAGCGGGAGGGCCGGACGAGCAGTACTTC. Amino acid sequence: CASGAGGPDEQYF.

The J gene is TRBJ1-5, the V gene TRBV4-1; 8 bases match TRBD1. CDR1 is MGHRA, CDR2 YSYEKL, per germline. This CDR3 is built from 18 residues. The V and J ends lost 2 bases and 0 bases, in that order; junction bases with no gene match: 9. For the CDR3, the DNA is TGCGCCAGCAGCCAAACCGGGACAGGAACATATAGCAATCAGCCCCAGCATTTT. This translates into CASSQTGTGTYSNQPQHF.

The rearrangement uses TRBV6-1 and TRBJ1-2; 9 bases align to TRBD1. This CDR3 contains 16 residues. Per the germline V gene, CDR1 is MNHNS and CDR2 is SASEGT. V lost 4 bases and J lost 3; bases outside the gene matches: 9. The CDR3: CASSAPGQGLHYGYTF. The CDR3 DNA reads TGTGCCAGCAGTGCACCGGGACAGGGACTTCACTATGGCTACACCTTC.

This chain uses TRBV5-8 with TRBJ2-2; D could derive from TRBD1 or TRBD2 (5 bases each). Germline CDR1 reads SGHTS; CDR2 reads YDEGEE. V was cut by 4 bases and J by 2 bases, with 9 bases left in between. The CDR3 is made up of 14 amino acids. Here the CDR3 reads CASSEGPNTGELFF. The CDR3 DNA sequence: TGTGCCAGCAGCGAGGGACCAAACACCGGGGAGCTGTTTTTT.

The chain is built from TRBV5-6 and TRBJ2-2; tentative D call: TRBD1 (6 bases). V lost 4 bases and J lost 7, with 20 bases in between. Germline CDR1 reads SGHDT; CDR2 reads YYEEEE. CDR3 size: 16 residues. For the CDR3, the DNA is TGTGCCAGCAGCATAGGCTCAGGGGAATTATACGGGGAGCTGTTTTTT. This sequence encodes CASSIGSGELYGELFF.

This clone was detected only once. J is TRBJ1-5 and V is TRBV5-1; 7 nucleotides line up with TRBD1. CDR1 SGHRS and CDR2 YFSETQ come from the germline V gene. Germline trimming cut 2 bases from V and 7 bases from J; bases unmatched to any gene: 6. The CDR3 is made up of 14 amino acids. The CDR3 bases are TGCGCCAGCAGCTTCGAGACAGGGAGCCAGCCCCAGCATTTT. Its protein is CASSFETGSQPQHF.

CDR3 region: CASSGGAEQFF. The CDR3 DNA is TGTGCCAGCAGTGGGGGGGCTGAGCAGTTCTTC. The chain has TRBV25-1 and TRBJ2-1, with D perhaps assigned TRBD1 or TRBD2 (6 bases each). Germline loops: CDR1 MGHDK, CDR2 SYGVNS. CDR3 length: 11 amino acids. V was trimmed by 4 bases and J by 9 bases, leaving 7 bases between them. Looking up the rest from reference TRBV25-1 and TRBJ2-1 gives the full variable domain: EADIYQTPRYLVIGTGKKITLECSQTMGHDKMYWYQQDPGMELHLIHYSYGVNSTEKGDLSSESTVSRIRTEHFPLTLESARPSHTSQYLCASSGGAEQFFGPGTRLTVL.

The V and J genes are TRBV5-4 and TRBJ1-1; TRBD1 aligns across 9 bases. Germline lookup yields CDR1 SGHNT and CDR2 YYREEE (reference sequence). This CDR3 region has 14 residues. The V gene end was trimmed by 7 bases and the J gene end by 1 base; junction bases not matched to a gene: 5. CDR3 region: CASGMTGGNTEAFF. CDR3 sequence (DNA): TGTGCCAGCGGAATGACAGGGGGGAACACTGAAGCTTTCTTT.

As for this clone: This specimen includes other DNA sequences encoding the same CDR3. V gene TRBV11-2 combines with J gene TRBJ2-5; tentatively, D is TRBD2 (5 bases). The length of the CDR3 is 13 residues. The V gene lost 3 bases and the J gene lost 3 bases, with 8 bases spanning the gap. CDR1 is SGHAT and CDR2 is FQNNGV in the germline V gene. The CDR3 sequence is CASSLDGEETQYF. CDR3 in DNA: TGTGCCAGCAGCTTGGACGGGGAAGAGACCCAGTACTTC.

As to this clone: Other DNA sequences within the sample encode an identical CDR3. V is TRBV13 and J is TRBJ1-1; no firm D call. Germline-derived CDR1 and CDR2 are PRHDT and FYEKMQ (reference sequence). Trimming stripped 0 bases from V and 0 bases from J, with 5 bases between. The CDR3 has 14 amino acids. CDR3 amino acids: CASSLGGLNTEAFF. Here the CDR3 DNA reads TGTGCCAGCAGCTTAGGGGGCTTGAACACTGAAGCTTTCTTT.

The chain employs TRBV7-9 and TRBJ1-1; D is unclear. V lost 3 bases and J 8 bases, leaving 19 bases between the germline ends. Germline V gene sequence: CDR1 SEHNR, CDR2 FQNEAQ (reference sequence). CDR3 length: 15 amino acids. DNA of the CDR3: TGTGCCAGCAGCTTGCTTAAGGCCATGGCGGGGGAAGCTTTCTTT. Translation gives CASSLLKAMAGEAFF.

The rearrangement links TRBV14 to TRBJ2-7; no definite D call. This CDR3 has 16 residues. Trimming took off 3 bases at V and 0 bases at J, with 15 bases between the two ends. Germline V CDR1 and CDR2: SGHDN, FVKESK. CDR3 DNA sequence: TGTGCCAGCAGCCAGAGAGACTCGGCCGGCTCCTACGAGCAGTACTTC. It specifies CASSQRDSAGSYEQYF.